The entry below gives a single TCR beta chain sequence along with its context. What it binds is unknown. The germline V and J ends were trimmed by 3 bases and 1 base, with 13 bases remaining between them. There are 16 residues in the CDR3. Looked up from germline, CDR1 is PRHDT and CDR2 is FYEKMQ (reference sequence). The sample comes from a study of shared clonotypes between healthy human individuals. General observations from the study: Rarefaction exposed incomplete sorted-subset sequencing despite large depth. Clonotype sharing among the donors was expected to vary with sequencing depth. Larger estimated richness was generally seen in naive subsets than in memory subsets.

There were only Caucasian adults among the donors, and all lived in Nashville, Tennessee. Only in-frame clones appear in the TCRdb table, and some are missing; sequencing was by immunoSEQ multiplex PCR. The sample has 950,000 to 1,100,000 clones; 60% to 80% are singletons. The clonotype comes from a man between 18 and 35 years old in good health. Sample: memory CD4+ T cells sorted from blood. Regarding subset: CD45RA-negative fraction. The chain carries TRBV13 and TRBJ1-5, with D hard to call. The CDR3 sequence: CASSFGPRQSNQPQHF. CDR3 coding DNA: TGTGCCAGCAGCTTCGGTCCCCGACAAAGCAATCAGCCCCAGCATTTT.